One sample yielded the 3 T cell receptor beta chains listed below, sequenced in a study of blood T cell repertoires in COVID-19. The assay was immunoSEQ multiplex PCR, and TCRdb's table has in-frame clones only and misses some. The sample includes hundreds of thousands of clones, around nine tenths of them seen just once. Material for sequencing was peripheral blood. The receptor set was obtained from a man between 70 and 80 years old with acute or convalescent COVID-19.

The genes are TRBV10-3 and TRBJ1-1, with 7 bases identical to TRBD1. Per the germline V gene, CDR1 is ENHRY and CDR2 is SYGVKD. V dropped 7 bases and J dropped 4; count of bases not matched to a gene: 6. This CDR3 contains 13 residues. CDR3 DNA sequence: TGTGCCATCACCTGGACAGGCAGCACTGAAGCTTTCTTT. This encodes CAITWTGSTEAFF.

The chain uses TRBV28 and TRBJ1-4; D uncertain. The germline V and J ends were trimmed by 3 bases and 7 bases, with 3 bases remaining between them. The CDR3 covers 11 residues. CDR1 is MDHEN, CDR2 SYDVKM, per germline. CDR3 amino acids: CASSFREKLFF. CDR3 in DNA: TGTGCCAGCAGTTTCCGTGAAAAACTGTTTTTT.

Worth noting for this clone: Other nucleotide sequences in the sample specify the same CDR3. The rearrangement joins TRBV4-1 to TRBJ1-2; D possibly corresponds to TRBD1 (5 bases). Germline V lookup: CDR1 MGHRA, CDR2 YSYEKL. This CDR3 has 13 residues. V gave up 2 bases and J gave up 1 base, with 5 bases separating them. CDR3 in amino acids: CASSQQGNYGYTF. Written as DNA, the CDR3 is TGCGCCAGCAGCCAACAGGGTAACTATGGCTACACCTTC.